The present T cell receptor (beta chain) was sequenced within a study of shared clonotypes between healthy human individuals. V gave up 4 bases and J gave up 7 bases; unmatched junction bases: 5. The CDR3 is made up of 14 amino acids. Looked up from germline, CDR1 is SEHNR and CDR2 is FQNEAQ (reference sequence). Per the authors' pipeline: Because ImmunoSEQ provided only junction sequences with no quality scores, the filtering differed. TCRdb's table, derived via immunoSEQ multiplex PCR, lists solely in-frame clones and lacks some. The V and J calls and clone size are taken from that table; D and trimming were inferred from the DNA. Here the sample spans about a million clones, about 74% being singletons. Splitting of CD4+ cells produced CD45RA+ naive and CD45RA-negative memory subsets. Notes on the study in general: Clonotype sharing across donors was expected to vary with sequencing depth.

As concerns this clone: The antigen is unknown.

This TCR derives from a man aged 18 to 30 in good health. The chain recombines TRBV7-9 with TRBJ2-7; 12 bases line up with TRBD1. What was sequenced was memory CD4+ T cells sorted from blood. The sample's subset: CD45RA-negative fraction. The CDR3 spells CASSWDRGRNEQYF. In DNA form, the CDR3 reads TGTGCCAGCAGCTGGGACAGGGGGCGGAATGAGCAGTACTTC.